This T cell receptor beta chain derives from a study of PD-1 blockade in mismatch repair-deficient tumors. The V gene's germline CDR1 is MNHNS and CDR2 SASEGT. This CDR3 comprises 14 residues. V was pared by 7 bases and J by 4 bases, with 16 bases between. As for this clone: Its antigen is currently unknown.

Assay: immunoSEQ multiplex PCR; the TCRdb copy retains only in-frame clones and omits some. The sample has about 14,000 clones, approximately 90% seen once. The time point is: roughly 10-day in vitro stimulation with candidate neoantigen peptide 6. Cells were stimulated around ten days with each of seven ELISpot-reactive neoantigens. The origin of this receptor is an adult with mismatch repair-deficient cancer. The material sequenced was cells cultured in vitro, taken from a patient treated with pembrolizumab. The chain employs TRBV6-1 and TRBJ2-5; the D is unclear. The CDR3 DNA follows: TGTGCCAGCACTCTTCGCGGATCCAGAGAGACCCAGTACTTC. As protein: CASTLRGSRETQYF.